This TCR beta chain was captured by sequencing in a study of blood T cell repertoires in COVID-19. About the research overall: PBMCs, B-cell-depleted T cells, or T cells were the source of the cDNA or gDNA that made up the material.

Sequencing was performed with immunoSEQ multiplex PCR; in TCRdb, only in-frame clones are kept and a portion is missing. The data show 90,000 to 110,000 clones, over 70% seen once. There are a few counts of this clone. This CDR3 spans 14 amino acids. V shed 4 bases and J 3 bases; nucleotides not matched to a gene: 3. Germline loops: CDR1 MGHRA, CDR2 YSYEKL. The V gene is TRBV4-1, the J gene TRBJ2-7, with TRBD1 matching 10 bases. The sequence derives from a human donor in a cohort sampled during active or convalescent COVID-19. Sequencing was done on a sample of peripheral blood. CDR3 sequence reads: CASSRGQGIYEQYF. The CDR3 DNA follows: TGCGCCAGCAGCCGGGGACAGGGGATCTACGAGCAGTACTTC.